This T cell receptor beta chain stems from a study of technical replicates of blood from a handful of donors. Assay used: immunoSEQ multiplex PCR; TCRdb lists only in-frame clones, some missing. Counted here are about 89,000 clones, over 85% occurring once; the ten biggest clones make up roughly 0.22%. The CDR3 length is 15 residues. V shed 4 bases and J 1 base; nucleotides not matched to a gene: 6. CDR1 is MGHDK and CDR2 is SYGVNS in the germline V gene. The chain links TRBV25-1 to TRBJ1-1, with 7 nucleotides matching TRBD1. Material: T cells isolated from PBMCs. The clonotype originates from a human donor in good health. CDR3 DNA sequence: TGTGCCAGCAGTGCACCTAGGGGGCGGAACACTGAAGCTTTCTTT. This gives the protein CASSAPRGRNTEAFF.